The 9 T cell receptor beta chains given below trace back to one sample, sequenced in a study of regulatory T cells in long-lasting Graves disease (dated by TCRdb to the early 2020s). The library relied on multiplex PCR. The instrument was an Illumina HiSeq 4000. iRepertoire HTBI primers and Arm-PCR amplification of CDR3 regions were used to construct TCR beta libraries. TCRdb redid the processing of the public reads, applying fastp at Q25 and MiXCR, and retained in-frame beta chains. A single entry per CDR3 protein holds the most common genes and DNA from its merged rows. This sample holds 380,000 or so distinct CDR3 sequences; roughly 15% were observed only once. Of the sample, 20% falls within the top ten clones. In light of the paper, this sample's time point label describes: newly diagnosed GD, antithyroid drugs for less than 3 months. For both TCR sequencing and RNA sequencing, RNA was extracted from PBMCs in TRIzol.

The sample was also reused in another study, on T cells in Graves' hyperthyroidism and ophthalmopathy.

Sample: peripheral blood mononuclear cells (PBMCs), taken at new diagnosis, from a patient treated with antithyroid drugs. All receptors derive from a woman younger than 30 with Graves disease. Donor details come from another sample of the same person, matched by shared clones.

In its sample, this clonotype was seen many times. The chain joins TRBV7-3 to TRBJ2-5, with TRBD2 identical over 11 bases. The V segment lost 5 bases and the J segment 5 bases; nucleotides outside the gene matches: 7. CDR1 SGHTA and CDR2 FQGTGA come from the germline V gene. This CDR3 has 15 amino acids. The CDR3: CASSELAGEPETQYF. CDR3 sequence (DNA): TGTGCCAGCAGCGAACTAGCGGGGGAGCCGGAGACCCAGTACTTC.

The rearrangement uses TRBV6-8 and TRBJ1-1; D gene uncertain. Germline V CDR1 and CDR2: MNHGY, SAAAGT. Trimming stripped 7 bases from V and 3 bases from J, with 12 bases between. This CDR3 spans 13 amino acids. Written as DNA, the CDR3 is TGTGCCAGCACCGGAAACTCTCACACTGAAGCTTTCTTT. This encodes CASTGNSHTEAFF.

There are a few counts of this clonotype. V is TRBV20-1 and J is TRBJ2-1; 10 bases are shared with TRBD2. The DNA end is a closer match to TRBJ2-5, so the J assignment may be wrong. CDR1 and CDR2 from the germline V gene are DFQATT and SNEGSKA (reference sequence). The CDR3 is made up of 17 amino acids. CDR3 coding DNA: TGCAGTGCTAGAGAACCTACCCCTCTAGCGGGAGTTGAGACCCAGTACTTC. This encodes CSAREPTPLAGVETQYF.

This chain connects TRBV5-5 to TRBJ1-2; 7 nucleotides line up with TRBD1. Germline values: CDR1 SGHKS, CDR2 YYEKEE (reference sequence). Trimming at V came to 3 bases and at J to 8 bases, leaving 13 bases not matched to a gene. The CDR3 is made up of 15 amino acids. CDR3 region: CASSSLGQYDLGYTF. Here the CDR3 DNA reads TGTGCCAGCAGCTCCCTGGGACAGTACGATTTAGGCTACACCTTC.

The chain is built from TRBV19 and TRBJ1-5; no clear D. There are 15 residues in the CDR3. Per the germline V gene, CDR1 is LNHDA and CDR2 is SQIVND (reference sequence). V lost 1 base and J 0 bases, leaving 7 bases between the germline ends. Here the CDR3 reads CASSIVGLSNQPQHF. The CDR3 bases are TGTGCCAGTAGTATAGTTGGTCTTAGCAATCAGCCCCAGCATTTT.

The V call is TRBV14, the J call TRBJ1-2; a weak D match, TRBD1 (5 bases). The CDR3 contains 15 residues. Germline assignment: CDR1 SGHDN and CDR2 FVKESK. Trimming cost V 1 base and J 3 bases, with 12 bases left between them. The CDR3, as DNA: TGTGCCAGCAGCCAAGTCGGACATTCATACTATGGCTACACCTTC. The encoded protein is CASSQVGHSYYGYTF.

This clonotype was counted at least ten times. This chain joins TRBV28 and TRBJ2-3; D unresolved. The germline CDR1 and CDR2 sequences are MDHEN and SYDVKM. Deletions cut 3 bases from V and 2 bases from J, with 9 bases between. This CDR3 is 14 amino acids long. The CDR3 loop is CASSFDENTDTQYF. The CDR3 DNA is TGTGCCAGCAGTTTCGACGAGAACACAGATACGCAGTATTTT.

There are a few counts of this clonotype. This chain joins TRBV27 and TRBJ1-1; TRBD1 matches 7 bases. This CDR3 has 15 amino acids. J was trimmed by 1 base and V by 6 bases; bases with no gene match: 8. Germline-derived CDR1 and CDR2 are MNHEY and SMNVEV (reference sequence). Written as DNA, the CDR3 is TGTGCCAGCAGACCAATAGACAGGGAGAACACTGAAGCTTTCTTT. Translating gives CASRPIDRENTEAFF.

The table lists this clonotype with a few counts. Given a much more abundant clone one base away, this may be a read error. The chain combines TRBV2 with TRBJ2-3, with 12 bases matching TRBD2. The CDR3 sequence is 15 residues long. V shed 6 bases, J shed 4 bases, and the junction held 5 bases outside the gene matches. Germline V lookup: CDR1 SNHLY, CDR2 FYNNEI. Written as DNA, the CDR3 is TGTGCCAGCAGGTTACTAGCGGGGGGCCCAGATACGCAGTATTTT. Protein product: CASRLLAGGPDTQYF.